The entry that follows covers one T cell receptor beta chain sequence. The source of the sample is a study of blood T cell repertoires in COVID-19. Across the whole study: The United States, Italy and Spain were the sources of the acute and convalescent COVID-19 samples. T cells, B-cell-depleted T cells, or PBMCs supplied cDNA or gDNA.

As handled by the study authors: It was from reference gene primer amplification that nucleated cell counts were estimated. Produced via immunoSEQ multiplex PCR; TCRdb's table is partial and in-frame only. Clone size and the V and J calls come from that table; the DNA yielded D and trimming. Among about 310,000 clones listed, approximately 89% were seen once. V lost 4 bases and J lost 6, with 14 bases in between. The CDR3 totals 13 residues. CDR1 is SGHNT and CDR2 is YYREEE in the germline V gene (reference sequence). This chain uses TRBV5-4 with TRBJ2-7; D ambiguous. The sequence was collected from a woman between 50 and 59 years old who had recovered from COVID-19. The source material was peripheral blood. Here the CDR3 DNA reads TGTGCCAGCAGCCGTGACTCGCCTGGCGAGCAGTACTTC. Translating gives CASSRDSPGEQYF.